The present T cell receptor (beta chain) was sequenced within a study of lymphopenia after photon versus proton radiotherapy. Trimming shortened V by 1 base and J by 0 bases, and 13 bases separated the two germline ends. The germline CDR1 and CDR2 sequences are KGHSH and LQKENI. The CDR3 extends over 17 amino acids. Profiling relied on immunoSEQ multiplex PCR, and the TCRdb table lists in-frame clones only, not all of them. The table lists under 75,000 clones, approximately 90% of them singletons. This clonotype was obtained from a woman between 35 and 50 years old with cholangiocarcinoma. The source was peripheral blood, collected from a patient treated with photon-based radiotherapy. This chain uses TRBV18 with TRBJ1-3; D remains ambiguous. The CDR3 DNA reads TGTGCCAGCTCACCACGTATGTCGGACTTCTCTGGAAACACCATATATTTT. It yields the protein CASSPRMSDFSGNTIYF.